Below, 8 T cell receptor beta chains from the same sample are listed, as sequenced in a study of T cell changes during pregnancy in multiple sclerosis. Using immunoSEQ multiplex PCR, the repertoire was profiled, and TCRdb retains in-frame clones only, with some absent. The data show about 75,000 clones, 94% seen once. The sequences come from CD4+ T cells from peripheral blood mononuclear cells, collected after pregnancy. All receptors come from a female donor with multiple sclerosis, enrolled in a pregnancy study.

The chain uses TRBV25-1 and TRBJ1-2, with TRBD1 as a possible D gene (6 bases). The germline V and J ends were trimmed by 4 bases and 4 bases, with 10 bases remaining between them. The germline CDR1 and CDR2 sequences are MGHDK and SYGVNS. This CDR3 is 13 amino acids long. The CDR3 loop reads CASSGGPSYGYTF. CDR3 nucleotide sequence: TGTGCCAGCAGTGGGGGGCCGTCCTATGGCTACACCTTC.

DNA for the CDR3: TGCGCCAGCAGCTCTACAGGGGACGGAAACACCGGGGAGCTGTTTTTT. Its translation is CASSSTGDGNTGELFF. This chain connects TRBV5-1 to TRBJ2-2; 7 bases are a match to TRBD1. Germline CDR1 reads SGHRS; CDR2 reads YFSETQ. The CDR3 runs to 16 residues. The ends lost 3 bases at V and 2 bases at J; junction bases unmatched: 7.

The CDR3 region has the DNA TGTGCCAGCAGTTTTGCGGGGAAATTGGAGACCCAGTACTTC. This translates into CASSFAGKLETQYF. This sequence joins TRBV27 and TRBJ2-5, with D possibly being TRBD2 (6 bases). V was cut by 3 bases and J by 5 bases, with 13 bases left in between. From germline, CDR1 is MNHEY and CDR2 SMNVEV (reference sequence). This CDR3 comprises 14 residues.

The rearrangement joins TRBV19 to TRBJ2-6, with D uncertain. Germline V gives CDR1 LNHDA, CDR2 SQIVND (reference sequence). This CDR3 has 20 residues. The germline V and J ends were trimmed by 9 bases and 0 bases, with 27 bases remaining between them. CDR3 loop: CASTALLGVGFPSGANVLTF. CDR3 sequence (DNA): TGTGCCAGCACCGCACTTTTAGGAGTGGGTTTTCCCTCTGGGGCCAACGTCCTGACTTTC.

The chain links TRBV7-9 to TRBJ1-2; D is possibly TRBD1 (6 bases). Deletions cut 5 bases from V and 6 bases from J, with 13 bases between. CDR1 is SEHNR, CDR2 FQNEAQ, per germline (reference sequence). CDR3 length equals 13 residues. The CDR3 sequence is CASSATGKNGYTF. The CDR3 DNA reads TGTGCCAGCAGCGCAACAGGGAAAAATGGCTACACCTTC.

About this clone: One end of the junction does not line up with germline, which may come from a read error. The chain carries TRBV28 and TRBJ1-1, with D hard to call. Germline CDR1 MDHEN, CDR2 SYDVKM. The CDR3 spans 14 residues. The CDR3 DNA reads as TGTGCCAGCAGTTTTGAGGGATGGAACCCTGAAGCTTTCTTT. Translated, it gives CASSFEGWNPEAFF.

V and J are TRBV20-1 and TRBJ2-7; unclear D gene. This CDR3 has 11 residues. With 5 bases removed from V and 5 bases from J, the gap between germline ends came to 10 bases. Per germline, CDR1 DFQATT and CDR2 SNEGSKA (reference sequence). CDR3 loop: CSAVISDEQYF. CDR3 nucleotide sequence: TGCAGTGCTGTAATATCCGACGAGCAGTACTTC.

This clone was seen a few times. V and J are TRBV14 and TRBJ2-5; 9 positions agree with TRBD2. Germline lookup yields CDR1 SGHDN and CDR2 FVKESK. Trimming removed 6 bases from V and 2 bases from J; junction bases left unmatched: 13. This CDR3 contains 17 residues. CDR3 bases: TGTGCCAGCAGACCTTTGCGGGAGGGGAGGGTTCAAGAGACCCAGTACTTC. Translation: CASRPLREGRVQETQYF.